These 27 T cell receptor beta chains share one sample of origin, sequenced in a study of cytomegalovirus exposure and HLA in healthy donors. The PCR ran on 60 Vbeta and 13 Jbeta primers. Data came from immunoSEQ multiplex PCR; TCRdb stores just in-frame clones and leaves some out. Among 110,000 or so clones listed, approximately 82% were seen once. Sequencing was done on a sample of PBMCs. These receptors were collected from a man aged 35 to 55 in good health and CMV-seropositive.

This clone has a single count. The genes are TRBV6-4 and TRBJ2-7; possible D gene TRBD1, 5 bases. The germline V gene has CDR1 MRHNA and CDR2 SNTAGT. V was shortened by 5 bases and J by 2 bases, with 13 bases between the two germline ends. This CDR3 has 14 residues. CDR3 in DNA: TGTGCCAGCAGTCACAGGTGGGTCACCTACGAGCAGTACTTC. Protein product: CASSHRWVTYEQYF.

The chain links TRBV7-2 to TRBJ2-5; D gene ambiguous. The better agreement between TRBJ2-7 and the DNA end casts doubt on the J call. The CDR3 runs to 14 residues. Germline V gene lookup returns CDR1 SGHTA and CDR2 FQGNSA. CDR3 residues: CASSLRVSSYEQYF. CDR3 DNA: TGTGCCAGCAGCTTACGGGTGAGCTCCTACGAGCAGTACTTC.

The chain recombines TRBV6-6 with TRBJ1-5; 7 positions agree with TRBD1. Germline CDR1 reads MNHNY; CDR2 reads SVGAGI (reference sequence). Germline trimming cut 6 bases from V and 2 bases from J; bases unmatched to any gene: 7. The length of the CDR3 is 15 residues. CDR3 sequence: CASRPTGVGNQPQHF. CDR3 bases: TGTGCCAGCAGACCTACAGGGGTAGGCAATCAGCCCCAGCATTTT.

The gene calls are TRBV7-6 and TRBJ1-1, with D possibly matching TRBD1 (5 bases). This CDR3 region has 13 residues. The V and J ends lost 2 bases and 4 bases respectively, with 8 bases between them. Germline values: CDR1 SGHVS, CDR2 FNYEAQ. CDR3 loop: CASSLRQGTEAFF. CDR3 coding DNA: TGTGCCAGCAGCTTAAGGCAGGGCACTGAAGCTTTCTTT. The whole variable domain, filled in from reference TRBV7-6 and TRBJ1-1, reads GAGVSQSPRYKVTKRGQDVALRCDPISGHVSLYWYRQALGQGPEFLTYFNYEAQQDKSGLPNDRFSAERPEGSISTLTIQRTEQRDSAMYRCASSLRQGTEAFFGQGTRLTVV.

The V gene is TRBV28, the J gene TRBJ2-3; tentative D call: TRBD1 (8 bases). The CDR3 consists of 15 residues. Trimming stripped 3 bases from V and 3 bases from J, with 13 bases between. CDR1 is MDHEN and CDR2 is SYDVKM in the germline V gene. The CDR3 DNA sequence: TGTGCCAGCAGTTTGGGGGGGGACAGGACAGATACGCAGTATTTT. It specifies CASSLGGDRTDTQYF.

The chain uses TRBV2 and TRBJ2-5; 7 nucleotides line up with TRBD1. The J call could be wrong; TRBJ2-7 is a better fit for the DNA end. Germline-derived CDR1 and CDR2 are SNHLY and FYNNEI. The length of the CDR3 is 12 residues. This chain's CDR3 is CASFYRGDEQYF. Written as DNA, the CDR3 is TGTGCCAGTTTCTACAGGGGTGACGAGCAGTACTTC.

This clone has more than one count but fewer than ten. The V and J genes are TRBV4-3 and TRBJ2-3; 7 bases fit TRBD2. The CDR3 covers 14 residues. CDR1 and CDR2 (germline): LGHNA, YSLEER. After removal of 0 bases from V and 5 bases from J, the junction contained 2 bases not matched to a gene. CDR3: CASSQDGRGDTQYF. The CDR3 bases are TGCGCCAGCAGCCAAGATGGGAGGGGAGATACGCAGTATTTT.

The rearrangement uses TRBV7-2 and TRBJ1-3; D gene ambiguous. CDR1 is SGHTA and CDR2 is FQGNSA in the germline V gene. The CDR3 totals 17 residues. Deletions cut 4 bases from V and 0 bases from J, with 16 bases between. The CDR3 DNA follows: TGTGCCAGCAGCTCCCGTGTGGGCAGCTACTCTGGAAACACCATATATTTT. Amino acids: CASSSRVGSYSGNTIYF.

The CDR3 spells CASSLGTGGDEQFF. The CDR3 DNA is TGTGCCAGCAGCTTAGGGACAGGGGGCGATGAGCAGTTCTTC. The gene calls are TRBV11-3 and TRBJ2-1, with 11 bases fitting TRBD1. Germline V lookup: CDR1 SGHNT, CDR2 YENEEA. The CDR3 is made up of 14 amino acids. Trimming at V came to 1 base and at J to 8 bases, leaving 1 base not matched to a gene.

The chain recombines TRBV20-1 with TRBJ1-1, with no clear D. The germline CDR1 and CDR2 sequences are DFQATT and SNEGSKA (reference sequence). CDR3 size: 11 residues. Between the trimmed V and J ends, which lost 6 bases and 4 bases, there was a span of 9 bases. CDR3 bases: TGCAGTGCCCTCCGGGGCACTGAAGCTTTCTTT. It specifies CSALRGTEAFF.

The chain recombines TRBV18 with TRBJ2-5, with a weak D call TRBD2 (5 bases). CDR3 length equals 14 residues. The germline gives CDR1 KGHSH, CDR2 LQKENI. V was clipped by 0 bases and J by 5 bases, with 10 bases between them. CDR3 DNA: TGTGCCAGCTCACCACCAGGGAGTGGTGAGACCCAGTACTTC. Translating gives CASSPPGSGETQYF.

The CDR3 sequence: CASSPTTWDSQYF. The CDR3 coding sequence is TGTGCCAGCAGCCCCACCACGTGGGACAGTCAGTACTTC. This chain joins TRBV7-9 and TRBJ2-4; 7 bases agree with TRBD1. This CDR3 has 13 amino acids. V was pared by 5 bases and J by 12 bases, with 10 bases of the junction left unmatched. The V gene's germline CDR1 is SEHNR and CDR2 FQNEAQ (reference sequence). Together with reference TRBV7-9 and TRBJ2-4, the CDR3 gives the full variable domain: DTGVSQNPRHKITKRGQNVTFRCDPISEHNRLYWYRQTLGQGPEFLTYFQNEAQLEKSRLLSDRFSAERPKGSFSTLEIQRTEQGDSAMYLCASSPTTWDSQYFGAGTRLSVL.

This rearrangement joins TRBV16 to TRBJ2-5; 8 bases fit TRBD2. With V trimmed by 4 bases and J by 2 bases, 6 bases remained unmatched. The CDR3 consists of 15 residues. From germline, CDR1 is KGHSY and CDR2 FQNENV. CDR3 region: CASSLGLANQETQYF. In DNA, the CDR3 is TGTGCCAGCAGCCTAGGACTAGCAAATCAAGAGACCCAGTACTTC.

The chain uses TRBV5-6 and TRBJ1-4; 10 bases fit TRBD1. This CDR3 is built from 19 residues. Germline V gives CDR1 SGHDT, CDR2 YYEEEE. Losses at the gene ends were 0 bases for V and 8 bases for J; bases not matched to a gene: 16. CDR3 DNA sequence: TGTGCCAGCAGCTTGGCCGAGTTTAGACAGGGGGCGCGTAGGGAAAAACTGTTTTTT. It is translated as CASSLAEFRQGARREKLFF.

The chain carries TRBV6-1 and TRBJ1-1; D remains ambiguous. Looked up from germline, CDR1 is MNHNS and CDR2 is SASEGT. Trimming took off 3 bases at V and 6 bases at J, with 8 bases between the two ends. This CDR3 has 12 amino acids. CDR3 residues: CASSEGLAEAFF. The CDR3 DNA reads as TGTGCCAGCAGTGAGGGTCTAGCTGAAGCTTTCTTT.

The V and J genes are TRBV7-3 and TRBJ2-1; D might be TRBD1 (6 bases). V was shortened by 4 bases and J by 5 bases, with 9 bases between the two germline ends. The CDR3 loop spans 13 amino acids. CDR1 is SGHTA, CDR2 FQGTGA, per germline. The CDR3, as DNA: TGTGCCAGCAGCTCGACAGGTAACAATGAGCAGTTCTTC. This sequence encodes CASSSTGNNEQFF.

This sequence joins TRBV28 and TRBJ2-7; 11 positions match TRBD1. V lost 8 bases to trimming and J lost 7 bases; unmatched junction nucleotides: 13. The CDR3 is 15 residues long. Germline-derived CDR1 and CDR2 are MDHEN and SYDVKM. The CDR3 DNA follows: TGTGCCAGCGGGCTAACAGGACAGGGGGCGGGGGAGCAGTACTTC. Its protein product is CASGLTGQGAGEQYF.

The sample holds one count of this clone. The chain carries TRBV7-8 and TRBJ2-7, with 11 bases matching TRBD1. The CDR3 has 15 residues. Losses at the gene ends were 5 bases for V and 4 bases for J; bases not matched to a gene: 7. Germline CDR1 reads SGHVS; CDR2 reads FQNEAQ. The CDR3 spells CASSIWTGGGYEQYF. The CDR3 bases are TGTGCCAGCAGCATCTGGACAGGGGGCGGATACGAGCAGTACTTC. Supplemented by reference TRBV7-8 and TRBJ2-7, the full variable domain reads GAGVSQSPRYKVAKRGQDVALRCDPISGHVSLFWYQQALGQGPEFLTYFQNEAQLDKSGLPSDRFFAERPEGSVSTLKIQRTQQEDSAVYLCASSIWTGGGYEQYFGPGTRLTVT.

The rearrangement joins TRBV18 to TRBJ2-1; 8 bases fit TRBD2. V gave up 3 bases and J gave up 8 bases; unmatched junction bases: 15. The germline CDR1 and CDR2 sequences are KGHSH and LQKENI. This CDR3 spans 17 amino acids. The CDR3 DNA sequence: TGTGCCAGCTCACCTAACCTACTAGCGGCAGGTCGGGATGAGCAGTTCTTC. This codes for CASSPNLLAAGRDEQFF.

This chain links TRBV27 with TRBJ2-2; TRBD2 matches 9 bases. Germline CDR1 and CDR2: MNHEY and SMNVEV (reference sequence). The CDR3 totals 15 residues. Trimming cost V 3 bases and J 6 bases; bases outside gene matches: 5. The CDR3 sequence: CASSFSGSPPGELFF. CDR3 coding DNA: TGTGCCAGCAGTTTTAGCGGGAGCCCCCCCGGGGAGCTGTTTTTT.

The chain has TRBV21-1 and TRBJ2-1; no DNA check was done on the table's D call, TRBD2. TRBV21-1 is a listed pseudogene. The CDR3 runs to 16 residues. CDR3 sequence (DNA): TGTGCCAGCAGCAAATGCTGCGGGAAAGTGAACAATGAGCAGTTCTTC. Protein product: CASSKCCGKVNNEQFF.

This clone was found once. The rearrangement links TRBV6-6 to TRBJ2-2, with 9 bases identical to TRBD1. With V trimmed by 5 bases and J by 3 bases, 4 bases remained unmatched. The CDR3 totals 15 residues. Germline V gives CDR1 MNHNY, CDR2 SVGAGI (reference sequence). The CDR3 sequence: CASSQTGGDTGELFF. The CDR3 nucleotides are TGTGCCAGCAGTCAGACAGGGGGGGACACCGGGGAGCTGTTTTTT.

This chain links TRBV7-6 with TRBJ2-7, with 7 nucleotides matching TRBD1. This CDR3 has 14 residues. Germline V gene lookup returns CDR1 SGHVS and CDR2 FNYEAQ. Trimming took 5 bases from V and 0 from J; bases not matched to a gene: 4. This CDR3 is CASSLDRNSYEQYF. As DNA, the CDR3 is TGTGCCAGCAGCCTGGACAGGAACTCCTACGAGCAGTACTTC.

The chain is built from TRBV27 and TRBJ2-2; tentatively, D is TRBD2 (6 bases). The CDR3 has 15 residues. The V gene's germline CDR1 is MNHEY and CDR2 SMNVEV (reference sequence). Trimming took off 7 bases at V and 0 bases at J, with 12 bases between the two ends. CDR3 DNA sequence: TGTGCCAGCACCAGGGACTTTTCGAACACCGGGGAGCTGTTTTTT. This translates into CASTRDFSNTGELFF.

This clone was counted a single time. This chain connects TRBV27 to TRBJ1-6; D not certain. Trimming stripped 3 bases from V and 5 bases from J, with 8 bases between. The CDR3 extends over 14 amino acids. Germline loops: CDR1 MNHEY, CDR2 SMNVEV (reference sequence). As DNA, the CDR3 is TGTGCCAGCAGTTTTTCCAGAAATAATTCACCCCTCCACTTT. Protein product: CASSFSRNNSPLHF.

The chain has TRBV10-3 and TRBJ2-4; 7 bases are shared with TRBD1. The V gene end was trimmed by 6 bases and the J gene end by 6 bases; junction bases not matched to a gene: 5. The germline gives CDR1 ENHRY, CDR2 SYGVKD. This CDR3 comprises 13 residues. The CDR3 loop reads CAIRPGQSNIQYF. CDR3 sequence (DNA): TGTGCCATCAGACCGGGACAGTCAAACATTCAGTACTTC.

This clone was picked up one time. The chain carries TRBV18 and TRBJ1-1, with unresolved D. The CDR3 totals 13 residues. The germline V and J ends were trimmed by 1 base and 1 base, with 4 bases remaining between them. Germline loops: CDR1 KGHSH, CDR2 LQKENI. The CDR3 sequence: CASSPRANTEAFF. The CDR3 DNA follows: TGTGCCAGCTCACCACGCGCGAACACTGAAGCTTTCTTT.